This T cell receptor (beta chain) was retrieved from a study of T cells in Graves' hyperthyroidism and ophthalmopathy. Regarding the study as a whole: Ophthalmopathy was identified by the model a median 6.5 months ahead of onset.

About this clonotype: What it binds is not known. An end of the junction does not agree with germline; a read error may underlie this.

Germline CDR1 SEHNR, CDR2 FQNEAQ (reference sequence). The CDR3 runs to 15 residues. RNA transcripts provided the source from which TCR beta CDR3 regions were amplified. HTBI primers drove first-round RT-PCR of the TCR CDR3. TCRdb passed the multiplex PCR reads through MiXCR, listing each CDR3 protein once. The table shows about 570,000 distinct CDR3 sequences, with more than 45% occurring only once. J is TRBJ1-4 and V is TRBV7-9, with D hard to call. The receptor was derived from an adult woman with Graves' disease, either hyperthyroidism or ophthalmopathy (not recorded which). Sequenced: peripheral blood or thyroid tissue (not recorded which). The CDR3 sequence is CASSLNPTMGEKLFF. The CDR3 nucleotides are TGCGCCAGCAGCCTCAACCCTACCATGGGTGAAAAACTGTTTTTT.